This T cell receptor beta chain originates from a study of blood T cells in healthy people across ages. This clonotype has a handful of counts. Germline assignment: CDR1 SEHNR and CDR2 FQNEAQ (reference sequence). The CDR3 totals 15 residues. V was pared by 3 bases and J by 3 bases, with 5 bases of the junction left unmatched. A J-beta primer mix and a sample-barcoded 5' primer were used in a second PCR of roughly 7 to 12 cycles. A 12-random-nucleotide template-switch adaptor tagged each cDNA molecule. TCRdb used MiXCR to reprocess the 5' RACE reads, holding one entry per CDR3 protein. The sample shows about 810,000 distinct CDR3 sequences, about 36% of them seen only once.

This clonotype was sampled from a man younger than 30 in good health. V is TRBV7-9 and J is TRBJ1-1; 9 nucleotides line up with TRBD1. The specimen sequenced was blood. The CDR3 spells CASSFRTGADTEAFF. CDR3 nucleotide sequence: TGTGCCAGCAGCTTTAGGACAGGGGCAGACACTGAAGCTTTCTTT. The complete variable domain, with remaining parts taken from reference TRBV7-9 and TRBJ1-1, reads DTGVSQNPRHKITKRGQNVTFRCDPISEHNRLYWYRQTLGQGPEFLTYFQNEAQLEKSRLLSDRFSAERPKGSFSTLEIQRTEQGDSAMYLCASSFRTGADTEAFFGQGTRLTVV.